The 14 T cell receptor beta chains presented below share a single source sample, sequenced in a study of blood T cell repertoires in COVID-19. Clones were sequenced by immunoSEQ multiplex PCR, and TCRdb holds only the in-frame ones, with some missing. The table includes about 180,000 clones, approximately 86% detected once. Input material: peripheral blood. These receptors were taken from an elderly woman with acute or convalescent COVID-19.

The V gene is TRBV6-2 or TRBV6-3, the J gene TRBJ2-3; TRBD2 matches 9 bases. The CDR3 spans 15 residues. Germline V gene sequence: CDR1 MNHEY, CDR2 SVGEGT. V shed 4 bases and J 8 bases; nucleotides not matched to a gene: 10. CDR3: CASSLWRGGPSTQYF. The CDR3 DNA reads as TGTGCCAGCAGTTTGTGGCGGGGGGGCCCGAGTACGCAGTATTTT.

This rearrangement joins TRBV19 to TRBJ1-5; tentatively, D is TRBD1 (5 bases). The germline V and J ends were trimmed by 5 bases and 1 base, with 15 bases remaining between them. Germline V gives CDR1 LNHDA, CDR2 SQIVND (reference sequence). The CDR3 runs 16 residues. For the CDR3, the DNA is TGTGCCAGTAGTGACCAGGGTTTTGGAAGCAATCAGCCCCAGCATTTT. Protein: CASSDQGFGSNQPQHF.

This chain uses TRBV18 with TRBJ2-3; 7 positions match TRBD2. Germline V gives CDR1 KGHSH, CDR2 LQKENI. The CDR3 has 16 amino acids. J was trimmed by 2 bases and V by 6 bases; bases with no gene match: 11. The CDR3 DNA sequence: TGTGCCAGCTCCCTACGAGGGGAGGGGCCCACAGATACGCAGTATTTT. Its protein is CASSLRGEGPTDTQYF.

The chain employs TRBV19 and TRBJ2-6; TRBD2 matches 13 bases. The CDR3 is 18 residues long. The V and J ends lost 5 bases and 2 bases, in that order; junction bases with no gene match: 6. In germline, CDR1 is LNHDA, CDR2 SQIVND (reference sequence). This CDR3 is CASSLTSGGAAGANVLTF. The CDR3 DNA follows: TGTGCCAGTAGTCTCACTAGCGGGGGGGCTGCTGGGGCCAACGTCCTGACTTTC. Filled out from reference TRBV19 and TRBJ2-6, the complete variable domain reads DGGITQSPKYLFRKEGQNVTLSCEQNLNHDAMYWYRQDPGQGLRLIYYSQIVNDFQKGDIAEGYSVSREKKESFPLTVTSAQKNPTAFYLCASSLTSGGAAGANVLTFGAGSRLTVL.

The gene calls are TRBV11-1 and TRBJ2-2; TRBD2 aligns across 10 bases. CDR1 is SGHAT, CDR2 FQDESV, per germline (reference sequence). The CDR3 sequence is 15 residues long. The V gene end was trimmed by 5 bases and the J gene end by 6 bases; junction bases not matched to a gene: 6. As DNA, the CDR3 is TGTGCCAGCAGCCGGACTAGCGGAGGGGCCGGGGAGCTGTTTTTT. Protein sequence: CASSRTSGGAGELFF.

DNA for the CDR3: TGTGCCAGCAGCTCACTCATGGCCTACAATGAGCAGTTCTTC. Its protein product is CASSSLMAYNEQFF. This chain connects TRBV7-2 to TRBJ2-1; no clear D gene. CDR3 size: 14 residues. Per the germline V gene, CDR1 is SGHTA and CDR2 is FQGNSA. The V end lost 4 bases, the J end lost 2 bases, and 9 bases lay between the germline ends.

This sequence joins TRBV13 and TRBJ1-5, with a tentative D call TRBD1 (6 bases). CDR1 is PRHDT, CDR2 FYEKMQ, per germline (reference sequence). This CDR3 comprises 14 residues. Trimming left V 2 bases short and J 3 bases short, with 8 bases between. The CDR3 spells CASSLNRANQPQHF. The CDR3 bases are TGTGCCAGCAGCTTAAACAGGGCCAATCAGCCCCAGCATTTT.

The rearrangement uses TRBV29-1 and TRBJ1-1, with D perhaps TRBD1 (6 bases). V shed 8 bases and J shed 6 bases, with 19 bases lying between them. This CDR3 region has 13 residues. CDR1 is SQVTM, CDR2 ANQGSEA, per germline. The DNA for the CDR3 is TGCAGCCTCGAACAGGGTTCTCGCGCTGAAGCTTTCTTT. Translating it yields CSLEQGSRAEAFF.

In nucleotides, the CDR3 is TGTGCCTGGAGTGTAGGGTCTAGCGGGACCACAGATACGCAGTATTTT. Protein: CAWSVGSSGTTDTQYF. The chain recombines TRBV30 with TRBJ2-3; 9 bases align to TRBD2. The CDR3 has 16 residues. The junction had 6 bases not matched to a gene; V was cut back by 0 bases and J by 2 bases. The germline V gene has CDR1 GTSNPN and CDR2 SVGIG (reference sequence).

This clone was counted once. This rearrangement joins TRBV27 to TRBJ2-1; 7 nucleotides align to TRBD1. After removal of 3 bases from V and 3 bases from J, the junction contained 2 bases not matched to a gene. CDR3 length: 14 amino acids. Germline V gene data show CDR1 as MNHEY and CDR2 as SMNVEV (reference sequence). CDR3 amino acids: CASSFQGDYNEQFF. In nucleotides, the CDR3 is TGTGCCAGCAGTTTTCAGGGGGACTACAATGAGCAGTTCTTC.

This clone occurred once. The chain uses TRBV9 and TRBJ1-4; D not certain. This CDR3 spans 16 amino acids. Trimming left V 1 base short and J 2 bases short, with 12 bases between. Germline V gene data show CDR1 as SGDLS and CDR2 as YYNGEE. CDR3 sequence reads: CASSVQGSSTNEKLFF. As DNA, the CDR3 is TGTGCCAGCAGCGTACAAGGGAGTAGCACTAATGAAAAACTGTTTTTT.

The chain joins TRBV19 to TRBJ2-3, with TRBD2 as a possible D gene (6 bases). Trimming removed 7 bases from V and 0 bases from J, with 20 bases in between. The CDR3 length is 17 residues. Germline-derived CDR1 and CDR2 are LNHDA and SQIVND (reference sequence). CDR3 region: CASTLGGFTSSTDTQYF. The CDR3 bases are TGTGCCAGTACACTCGGGGGATTTACGTCTAGCACAGATACGCAGTATTTT. The variable domain in full, with the rest retrieved from reference TRBV19 and TRBJ2-3, is DGGITQSPKYLFRKEGQNVTLSCEQNLNHDAMYWYRQDPGQGLRLIYYSQIVNDFQKGDIAEGYSVSREKKESFPLTVTSAQKNPTAFYLCASTLGGFTSSTDTQYFGPGTRLTVL.

CDR3 protein: CASSYSGTGVDTQYF. CDR3 coding DNA: TGTGCCAGCAGTTACTCGGGGACAGGGGTGGATACGCAGTATTTT. The chain uses TRBV6-5 and TRBJ2-3, with 10 bases identical to TRBD1. There are 15 residues in the CDR3. Germline V CDR1 and CDR2: MNHEY, SVGAGI. With V trimmed by 0 bases and J by 6 bases, 3 bases remained unmatched.

This clone turned up a few times. The chain uses TRBV21-1 and TRBJ1-1. TRBV21-1 is a recognized pseudogene. The CDR3 loop spans 14 amino acids. This CDR3 reads CASRDRGEDTEAFF. The CDR3 bases are TGTGCCAGCCGTGACCGGGGGGAGGACACTGAAGCTTTCTTT.